This T cell receptor (beta chain) was observed in a study of blood T cells in healthy people across ages. In the case of this clonotype: As yet, its antigen is unknown.

Using a J-beta primer mix together with a sample-barcoded 5' primer, a second PCR was run for about 6 to 11 cycles. In TCRdb, the 5' RACE reads were re-called with MiXCR into one record per CDR3 protein. The sample contains approximately 2,000,000 distinct CDR3 sequences, roughly 43% of which appear only once. The V end was cut by 1 base, the J end by 1 base, with 10 bases between. The CDR3 covers 15 residues. CDR1 and CDR2 (germline): ENHRY, SYGVKD. General study points: Estimated diversity across one million T cells was deemed an underestimate. Fewer expanded clones and more diversity marked long-lived versus aged donors. Nothing was known about donor CMV status, and this possibly confounded expanded clonotype changes. The percentage of naive T cells correlated strongly with TCR beta diversity.

The V gene is TRBV10-3, the J gene TRBJ1-1; D not resolved. The sequenced sample consisted of blood. The clonotype comes from a human donor in good health. The CDR3 is CAISEFSDSNTEAFF. The CDR3 DNA is TGTGCCATCAGTGAGTTTTCGGATTCGAACACTGAAGCTTTCTTT.